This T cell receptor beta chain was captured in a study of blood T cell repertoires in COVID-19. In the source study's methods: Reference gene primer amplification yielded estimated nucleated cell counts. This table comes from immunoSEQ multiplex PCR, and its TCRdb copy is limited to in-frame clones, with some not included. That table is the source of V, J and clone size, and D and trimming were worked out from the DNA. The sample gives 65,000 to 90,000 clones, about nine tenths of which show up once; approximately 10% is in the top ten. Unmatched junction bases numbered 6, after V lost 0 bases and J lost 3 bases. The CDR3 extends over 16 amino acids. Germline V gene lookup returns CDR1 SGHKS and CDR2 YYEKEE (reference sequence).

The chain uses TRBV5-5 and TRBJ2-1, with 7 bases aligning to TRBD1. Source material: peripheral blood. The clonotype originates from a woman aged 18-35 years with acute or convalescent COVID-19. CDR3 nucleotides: TGTGCCAGCAGCTTGGCCAGAGGACAGGTCTACAATGAGCAGTTCTTC. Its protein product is CASSLARGQVYNEQFF.